A selection of T cell receptor beta chains follows, all from one sample in a study of beta chain features in type 1 diabetes. Produced via immunoSEQ multiplex PCR; TCRdb's table is partial and in-frame only. The table includes some 900,000 clones, 15% to 20% detected once. Material for sequencing was naive CD4+ T cells from blood. The receptors shown here come from a young woman in good health. Both conserved end residues are trimmed from each CDR3. Each record gives: V gene, J gene, D gene, CDR3 protein. D genes are given only for firm matches.

V: TRBV28; J: TRBJ1-5; D: -; CDR3: ASSRPGNNQPQH
V: TRBV21-1; J: TRBJ1-1; D: -; CDR3: ASTDRANTEAF
V: TRBV28; J: TRBJ1-3; D: -; CDR3: ASRRDRGNTIY
V: TRBV28; J: TRBJ1-2; D: -; CDR3: ASSLRAGYGYT
V: TRBV7-2; J: TRBJ1-1; D: -; CDR3: ASSLWPGTQSTEAF
V: TRBV6-6; J: TRBJ2-7; D: -; CDR3: ASSPPRASYEQY
V: TRBV6-1; J: TRBJ2-6; D: -; CDR3: ASEIGVSGANVLT
V: TRBV5-1; J: TRBJ2-7; D: TRBD2; CDR3: ASSLDLLAGIISYEQY
V: TRBV2; J: TRBJ2-2; D: -; CDR3: ASGGGPTHTGELF
V: TRBV6-1; J: TRBJ1-5; D: TRBD1; CDR3: ASSARQGDNQPQH
V: TRBV5-4; J: TRBJ2-5; D: TRBD2; CDR3: ASSLAGGTRQETQY
V: TRBV15; J: TRBJ2-7; D: TRBD2; CDR3: ATSRGGAGAYEQY
V: TRBV7-2; J: TRBJ2-1; D: -; CDR3: ASSSALGRPYNEQF
V: TRBV6-5; J: TRBJ1-3; D: -; CDR3: ASSYSPDGNTIY
V: TRBV6-7; J: TRBJ2-2; D: -; CDR3: ASSSCRSSGELF
V: TRBV29-1; J: TRBJ1-5; D: TRBD1; CDR3: SVSDRGDQPQH
V: TRBV10-3; J: TRBJ2-7; D: TRBD1; CDR3: AISGTGGLEQY
V: TRBV20-1; J: TRBJ2-1; D: -; CDR3: SASKGNEQF
V: TRBV4-1; J: TRBJ2-3; D: -; CDR3: ASSHAVLADTQY
V: TRBV20-1; J: TRBJ2-5; D: -; CDR3: SARYQETQY
V: TRBV11-2; J: TRBJ2-5; D: -; CDR3: ASTPGETQY
V: TRBV5-1; J: TRBJ2-2; D: -; CDR3: ASRARGNTGELF
V: TRBV5-4; J: TRBJ2-3; D: -; CDR3: ASSQRVRTTDTQY
V: TRBV7-3; J: TRBJ2-5; D: -; CDR3: ASSFGWGETQY
V: TRBV28; J: TRBJ2-7; D: -; CDR3: ASSRPQGSGLGEQY
V: TRBV21-1; J: TRBJ1-1; D: -; CDR3: ASSTQESEAF
V: TRBV5-4; J: TRBJ2-1; D: -; CDR3: ASSSWTASYNEQF
V: TRBV5-1; J: TRBJ2-1; D: TRBD2; CDR3: ASSAASGSLPGNEQF
V: TRBV6-6; J: TRBJ2-7; D: TRBD2; CDR3: ASRDSGTSFEQY
V: TRBV6-6; J: TRBJ2-7; D: TRBD1; CDR3: ASKDRERYEQY
V: TRBV28; J: TRBJ2-2; D: TRBD1; CDR3: ASSEPGQGNTGELF
V: TRBV7-9; J: TRBJ2-6; D: -; CDR3: ASRYGRGSGANVLT
V: TRBV7-9; J: TRBJ2-1; D: -; CDR3: ASSLNFEQF
V: TRBV4-1; J: TRBJ2-5; D: -; CDR3: ASSQASTQETQY
V: TRBV9; J: TRBJ2-1; D: -; CDR3: ASSLIGSANNEQF
V: TRBV5-4; J: TRBJ2-2; D: TRBD1; CDR3: ASSLVRTGGNAGELF
V: TRBV7-2; J: TRBJ2-7; D: -; CDR3: ASSFFGGGEQY
V: TRBV7-2; J: TRBJ1-2; D: TRBD1; CDR3: ASTKDRNNYGYT
V: TRBV15; J: TRBJ2-3; D: -; CDR3: ATSRDLGTDTQY
V: TRBV4-3; J: TRBJ2-3; D: -; CDR3: ASSLEGGLSTDTQY
V: TRBV5-1; J: TRBJ2-5; D: TRBD2; CDR3: ASSTLSGTGEETQY
V: TRBV4-2; J: TRBJ2-5; D: -; CDR3: ASSQPDRPGETQY
V: TRBV6-6; J: TRBJ2-1; D: -; CDR3: ASEAATSYNEQF
V: TRBV5-1; J: TRBJ2-1; D: TRBD1; CDR3: ASSLQGANYNEQF